This T cell receptor beta chain comes out of a study of CD8 T cells in Susac syndrome (dated by TCRdb to about 2019). Notes on the research overall: Of the Susac syndrome patients who were sequenced, about 6 had clinically active disease and eight were in clinical remission. At blood withdrawal, Susac syndrome patients were therapy-naive, treated with corticosteroids (with IVIg additionally given to some), or treated with IVIg alone. Whether CD8+ T cell activation and differentiation in Susac syndrome was antigen driven was tested using repertoire sequencing. The paper as a whole reports these results and caveats: In patients with Susac syndrome, the CD4+ T cell repertoire showed no detectable clonal expansion. The study acknowledged that relatively few individuals were included in the TCR sequencing and HLA analysis.

High-throughput TCR beta sequencing profiled peripheral blood CD8+ and CD4+ T cells from healthy donors, Susac syndrome patients and multiple sclerosis patients. The Susac syndrome patients fulfilled recently defined diagnostic criteria for either definite or probable disease. Bulk CD8+ and CD4+ T cells were purified by magnetic negative isolation, whereas CD8+ TEMRA cells were enriched by FACS. Blood was drawn into EDTA tubes, processed within 24 hours, and PBMCs were isolated by density gradient centrifugation. PBMCs intended for TCR sequencing were cryopreserved in liquid nitrogen and were subsequently thawed in a 37 degrees C water bath. The sorted or isolated CD4+, CD8+ and CD8+ TEMRA cells reached a purity of at least 90%. Reading the germline V gene (reference sequence) gives CDR1 MNHEY and CDR2 SMNVEV. Including cysteine and phenylalanine, the CDR3 has 13 amino acids. The sequence is cut down to CDR3 DNA, 39 bases in frame from base 1. Relative to germline, V is 3 bases shorter and J is 13 bases shorter, with 18 bases between their ends.

RNA was extracted using the RNeasy kit, and roughly 0.5 to 1 microgram was reverse transcribed with random hexamers. The immunoSEQ multiplex PCR assay, covering 54 Vbeta and 13 Jbeta segments, was used to amplify TCR beta CDR3 regions. PCR amplification bias was corrected by using a synthetic template baseline for primer optimization and computational correction. The original methods were these. Reads were annotated to V, D and J genes per IMGT and analyzed with immunoSEQ Analyzer, keeping only productive sequences. To calculate clonality, Shannon entropy was normalized by log2 of the number of productive unique sequences and then subtracted from one. For each patient and control, public and private clones were evaluated among the 100 most prevalent clones. A clone was defined as Susac-specific if it was absent from the healthy and MS cohorts, from over a thousand published viral clones and from other ImmuneACCESS disease sequences. TCRdb handled the public reads itself, with Q25 trimming in fastp and clone calling in MiXCR, and kept productive beta chains. Every entry covers one CDR3 protein and lists the most common genes and DNA from its rows. These V and J calls are TCRdb output, not the study's own analysis. The sample profile shows hundreds of thousands of distinct CDR3 sequences; about 94% of them were found once. The top ten clones comprise 0.15% to 0.2% of the sample.

As for this clonotype: Its antigen is unknown. It has no much larger one-base neighbor in the sample; base qualities were not kept.

The receptor comes from a human donor with Susac syndrome. Rearrangement joined TRBV27 to TRBJ1-2; the D segment cannot be called with confidence. Material: CD4+ T cells from PBMCs. The DNA sequence is as follows: TGTGCCAGCAGTTTCCGGGAACAGTCCCATCTCACCTTC. It specifies CASSFREQSHLTF.